This entry describes one TCR beta chain. This CDR3 is 19 amino acids long. Germline V CDR1 and CDR2: SGHTA, FQGNSA. V lost 5 bases, J lost 8 bases, and 30 bases lay in between. This sample was included in a study of technical replicates of blood from a handful of donors. Assay: immunoSEQ multiplex PCR; the TCRdb copy retains only in-frame clones and omits some. The profile covers some 78,000 clones, with nearly 95% appearing a single time and under 0.3% taken by the ten largest. The receptor comes from a human donor in good health. This chain links TRBV7-2 with TRBJ1-4, with a tentative D call TRBD1 (6 bases). The sample taken for sequencing was T cells isolated from PBMCs. Here the CDR3 DNA reads TGTGCCAGCAGCATCTCAAGTGGCCCAGCGCGGGGGCGAGAAGAAAAACTGTTTTTT. The encoded protein is CASSISSGPARGREEKLFF.